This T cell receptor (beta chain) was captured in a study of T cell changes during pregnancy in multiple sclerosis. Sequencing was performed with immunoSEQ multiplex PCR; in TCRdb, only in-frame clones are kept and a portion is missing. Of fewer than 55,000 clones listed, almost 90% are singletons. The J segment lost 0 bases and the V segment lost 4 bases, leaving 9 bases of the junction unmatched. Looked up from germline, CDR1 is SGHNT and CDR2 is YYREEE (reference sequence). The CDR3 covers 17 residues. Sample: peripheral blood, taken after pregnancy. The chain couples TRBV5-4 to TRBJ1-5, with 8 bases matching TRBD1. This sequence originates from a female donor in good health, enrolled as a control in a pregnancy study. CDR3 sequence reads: CASSLRGTGNSNQPQHF. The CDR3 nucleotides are TGTGCCAGCAGCCTAAGGGGGACAGGCAATAGCAATCAGCCCCAGCATTTT.